The present T cell receptor (beta chain) was sequenced within a study of cytomegalovirus exposure and HLA in healthy donors. Study information: Out of 170 million or so T cells, an earlier analysis found over 90 million unique TCR beta sequences in total. Out of about 410 genotyped donors, about 80% belonged to the Caucasian-associated ancestry cluster. Early release data held 85 million or so unique TCRs from HLA-typed donors.

13 Jbeta primers and 60 Vbeta primers were used for the PCR. This table comes from immunoSEQ multiplex PCR, and its TCRdb copy is limited to in-frame clones, with some not included. Its table lists nearly 200,000 clones. A note on this clone: Its antigen remains unknown.

Study-level points and caveats: As a later analysis revealed, most CMV-associated TCR beta chains appeared HLA-restricted.

The V and J ends lost 5 bases and 2 bases respectively, with 17 bases between them. The CDR3 contains 16 residues. CDR1 is SEHNR, CDR2 FQNEAQ, per germline (reference sequence). Sequencing was carried out using PBMCs. This sequence originates from a boy aged 5-17 years in good health and CMV-seronegative. This chain links TRBV7-9 with TRBJ2-3; TRBD1 is a possible D gene (6 bases). The CDR3 loop is CASSKTGTWTTDTQYF. The CDR3, as DNA: TGTGCCAGCAGCAAGACAGGCACTTGGACCACAGATACGCAGTATTTT.